One and the same sample provided the 21 T cell receptor beta chains below, sequenced in a study of cytomegalovirus exposure and HLA in healthy donors. This PCR relied on a set of 60 Vbeta primers and 13 Jbeta primers. TCRdb's copy holds only in-frame clones and misses some; the assay was immunoSEQ multiplex PCR. This sample carries approximately 150,000 clones, 50% to 75% of them seen once, and the ten largest clones take roughly 7%. The sequencing input was PBMCs. These receptors were collected from a woman between 55 and 75 years old in good health and CMV-seropositive.

This clone was counted only a few times. V gene TRBV15 combines with J gene TRBJ2-7; 8 bases agree with TRBD1. The CDR3 sequence is 15 residues long. Looked up from germline, CDR1 is LNHNV and CDR2 is YYDKDF (reference sequence). The V segment lost 1 base and the J segment 1 base; nucleotides outside the gene matches: 3. DNA of the CDR3: TGTGCCACCAGCAGAGGGACAGGGCGATCCTACGAGCAGTACTTC. It is translated as CATSRGTGRSYEQYF.

The V and J genes are TRBV28 and TRBJ1-6; D gene uncertain. This CDR3 is built from 15 residues. Trimming left V 3 bases short and J 0 bases short, with 6 bases between. Germline CDR1 and CDR2: MDHEN and SYDVKM. CDR3 coding DNA: TGTGCCAGCAGTTTGGTGAGCTCCTATAATTCACCCCTCCACTTT. Translating it yields CASSLVSSYNSPLHF.

V gene TRBV15 combines with J gene TRBJ1-4; D unresolved. Germline V gene sequence: CDR1 LNHNV, CDR2 YYDKDF (reference sequence). Trimming removed 0 bases from V and 9 bases from J, with 8 bases in between. The CDR3 is 13 residues long. The CDR3 spells CATSRDSGKKLFF. The DNA for the CDR3 is TGTGCCACCAGCAGAGATAGCGGGAAAAAACTGTTTTTT.

The gene calls are TRBV6-5 and TRBJ2-7; 7 nucleotides match TRBD1. The germline gives CDR1 MNHEY, CDR2 SVGAGI. V was pared by 5 bases and J by 1 base, with 5 bases of the junction left unmatched. This CDR3 has 14 amino acids. The CDR3 DNA reads as TGTGCCAGCAGTCTCGACAGGGCTTCCTACGAGCAGTACTTC. This sequence encodes CASSLDRASYEQYF.

The rearrangement uses TRBV15 and TRBJ1-2, with D perhaps matching TRBD1 (6 bases). This CDR3 has 14 residues. V shed 0 bases and J shed 5 bases, with 10 bases lying between them. The germline gives CDR1 LNHNV, CDR2 YYDKDF (reference sequence). The CDR3 reads CATSRDRGFYGYTF. The CDR3 DNA reads TGTGCCACCAGCAGAGATAGGGGGTTTTATGGCTACACCTTC. The entire variable domain, with the rest obtained from reference TRBV15 and TRBJ1-2, is as follows: DAMVIQNPRYQVTQFGKPVTLSCSQTLNHNVMYWYQQKSSQAPKLLFHYYDKDFNNEADTPDNFQSRRPNTSFCFLDIRSPGLGDTAMYLCATSRDRGFYGYTFGSGTRLTVV.

This chain links TRBV29-1 with TRBJ2-1; 13 bases line up with TRBD2. Looked up from germline, CDR1 is SQVTM and CDR2 is ANQGSEA. V lost 1 base to trimming and J lost 10 bases; unmatched junction nucleotides: 7. The CDR3 totals 15 residues. CDR3 in DNA: TGCAGCGTTGAAGTGGGACTAGCGGGACCCCTGGAGCAGTTCTTC. This encodes CSVEVGLAGPLEQFF.

J is TRBJ2-3 and V is TRBV30, with TRBD1 identical over 7 bases. The germline CDR1 and CDR2 sequences are GTSNPN and SVGIG (reference sequence). The CDR3 totals 16 residues. The CDR3: CALAHGDRFLADTQYF. The CDR3 nucleotides read TGTGCTTTGGCTCATGGGGACAGATTTTTGGCAGATACGCAGTATTTT.

The chain carries TRBV15 and TRBJ1-1; perhaps TRBD1 as D (6 bases). Trimming removed 4 bases from V and 6 bases from J, with 15 bases in between. Germline V gene lookup returns CDR1 LNHNV and CDR2 YYDKDF (reference sequence). CDR3 length equals 14 residues. CDR3 sequence: CATSTSGGPAEAFF. The CDR3 DNA sequence: TGTGCCACCAGCACCTCGGGGGGCCCCGCTGAAGCTTTCTTT.

V and J are TRBV10-3 and TRBJ2-7, with 7 bases that match TRBD2. V dropped 11 bases and J dropped 3; count of bases not matched to a gene: 16. This CDR3 is 15 amino acids long. Germline lookup yields CDR1 ENHRY and CDR2 SYGVKD. CDR3 sequence reads: CASHRGGGIRYEQYF. The CDR3, as DNA: TGTGCCTCCCATAGGGGCGGGGGTATCCGCTACGAGCAGTACTTC.

This sequence joins TRBV2 and TRBJ1-1, with no clear D. From germline, CDR1 is SNHLY and CDR2 FYNNEI. This CDR3 spans 14 amino acids. Trimming removed 8 bases at V and 0 bases at J, with 13 bases between. CDR3 coding DNA: TGTGCCAGCGAGCGGGGAACAATGAACACTGAAGCTTTCTTT. Translated: CASERGTMNTEAFF.

In its sample, this clone was seen a few times. This chain uses TRBV2 with TRBJ2-1; 11 bases agree with TRBD2. This CDR3 spans 15 amino acids. CDR1 SNHLY and CDR2 FYNNEI come from the germline V gene. The V segment lost 9 bases and the J segment 4 bases; nucleotides outside the gene matches: 8. CDR3 sequence: CASHLGLAEYNEQFF. The CDR3 nucleotides are TGTGCCAGTCACCTGGGACTAGCGGAATACAATGAGCAGTTCTTC. Full variable domain (outside the CDR3, taken from reference TRBV2 and TRBJ2-1): EPEVTQTPSHQVTQMGQEVILRCVPISNHLYFYWYRQILGQKVEFLVSFYNNEISEKSEIFDDQFSVERPDGSNFTLKIRSTKLEDSAMYFCASHLGLAEYNEQFFGPGTRLTVL.

V and J are TRBV7-9 and TRBJ1-1; 7 bases agree with TRBD1. With 1 base clipped from V and 1 base from J, the junction kept 3 bases outside the gene matches. Germline V gene data show CDR1 as SEHNR and CDR2 as FQNEAQ (reference sequence). There are 15 residues in the CDR3. CDR3 nucleotides: TGTGCCAGCAGCTTAGGCTGGACAGGGAACACTGAAGCTTTCTTT. It yields the protein CASSLGWTGNTEAFF.

This clone showed up just a few times. V gene TRBV4-1 combines with J gene TRBJ1-5, with D perhaps matching TRBD1 (5 bases). The V gene lost 4 bases and the J gene lost 2 bases, with 12 bases spanning the gap. This CDR3 has 15 residues. Germline CDR1 reads MGHRA; CDR2 reads YSYEKL. The CDR3: CASSRDWGGNQPQHF. The CDR3 DNA reads as TGCGCCAGCAGCCGCGACTGGGGGGGCAATCAGCCCCAGCATTTT.

The chain combines TRBV4-3 with TRBJ1-1; D is possibly TRBD1 (5 bases). V dropped 5 bases and J dropped 10 bases, with 23 bases sitting between them. The CDR3 sequence is 15 residues long. Germline-derived CDR1 and CDR2 are LGHNA and YSLEER. The CDR3 DNA follows: TGCGCCAGCAGCAAAACTCCAGGGATAAAGGCAGCAGCTTTCTTT. It encodes CASSKTPGIKAAAFF.

The chain carries TRBV7-2 and TRBJ1-2, with a tentative D call TRBD1 (5 bases). Per germline, CDR1 SGHTA and CDR2 FQGNSA. The V and J ends lost 5 bases and 2 bases respectively, with 9 bases between them. There are 13 residues in the CDR3. The CDR3 spells CASSTDNNYGYTF. The CDR3 DNA reads TGTGCCAGCAGCACGGACAACAACTATGGCTACACCTTC.

This clone was seen a handful of times. The chain combines TRBV28 with TRBJ1-1, with TRBD1 matching over 7 bases. This CDR3 has 14 residues. From germline, CDR1 is MDHEN and CDR2 SYDVKM. With V trimmed by 7 bases and J by 1 base, 6 bases remained unmatched. CDR3 DNA sequence: TGTGCCAGCATCCCGCGACAGGGGAACACTGAAGCTTTCTTT. Translating it yields CASIPRQGNTEAFF.

This clone was detected once. This chain connects TRBV5-1 to TRBJ2-5, with 10 bases matching TRBD1. Per germline, CDR1 SGHRS and CDR2 YFSETQ. With V trimmed by 0 bases and J by 5 bases, 10 bases remained unmatched. The CDR3 runs to 17 residues. The CDR3 sequence: CASSLDPRQGAVETQYF. The CDR3 DNA is TGCGCCAGCAGCTTGGACCCGAGACAGGGGGCTGTGGAGACCCAGTACTTC.

The chain uses TRBV11-2 and TRBJ2-7; D perhaps matches TRBD1 (5 bases). V lost 4 bases to trimming and J lost 4 bases, with 8 bases between them. The CDR3 totals 12 residues. Germline CDR1 SGHAT, CDR2 FQNNGV. The CDR3 sequence: CASSSTVYEQYF. The CDR3 DNA reads as TGTGCCAGCAGCTCGACAGTGTACGAGCAGTACTTC.

The chain combines TRBV15 with TRBJ2-7, with 7 bases lining up with TRBD2. The germline gives CDR1 LNHNV, CDR2 YYDKDF (reference sequence). There are 15 residues in the CDR3. V was pared by 0 bases and J by 3 bases, with 5 bases of the junction left unmatched. This CDR3 is CATSRDLGLDYEQYF. The CDR3 region has the DNA TGTGCCACCAGCAGAGATCTCGGACTAGACTACGAGCAGTACTTC.

The rearrangement uses TRBV6-5 and TRBJ2-5; tentatively, D is TRBD1 (6 bases). The CDR3 covers 14 residues. Germline assignment: CDR1 MNHEY and CDR2 SVGAGI. Trimming left V 0 bases short and J 3 bases short, with 8 bases between. In DNA, the CDR3 is TGTGCCAGCAGTTACTCGGGGGCGGAAGAGACCCAGTACTTC. Translation gives CASSYSGAEETQYF.

The chain links TRBV27 to TRBJ2-3; D is possibly TRBD2 (6 bases). The CDR3 contains 16 residues. Deletions cut 6 bases from V and 0 bases from J, with 16 bases between. Germline V gene sequence: CDR1 MNHEY, CDR2 SMNVEV (reference sequence). CDR3: CASSSALAGSTDTQYF. The CDR3 nucleotides read TGTGCCAGCAGCAGCGCATTGGCGGGAAGCACAGATACGCAGTATTTT.